A single sample gave rise to the 8 T cell receptor beta chains below, sequenced in a study of blood T cell repertoires in COVID-19. Profiled with immunoSEQ multiplex PCR; TCRdb holds only in-frame clones, not every one. The sample consists of about 190,000 clones, less than 85% of them appearing once. The sequencing sample was made of peripheral blood. These receptors were obtained from a woman aged 45-65 years with acute or convalescent COVID-19.

This sequence joins TRBV29-1 and TRBJ2-1; no reliable D call. The CDR3 has 13 residues. Germline V CDR1 and CDR2: SQVTM, ANQGSEA. Trimming took off 8 bases at V and 8 bases at J, with 19 bases between the two ends. The CDR3 DNA reads TGCAGCACCGGGTCCTATAGAGGCGATGAGCAGTTCTTC. Translating it yields CSTGSYRGDEQFF.

The J gene is TRBJ2-1, the V gene TRBV19; TRBD2 might be the D (5 bases). The V end was cut by 7 bases, the J end by 6 bases, with 25 bases between. In germline, CDR1 is LNHDA, CDR2 SQIVND (reference sequence). The CDR3 extends over 17 amino acids. As DNA, the CDR3 is TGTGCCAGTACTAGTTTAGCGTCTACAATGATGTCCAATGAGCAGTTCTTC. Translating it yields CASTSLASTMMSNEQFF.

The V call is TRBV4-1, the J call TRBJ1-5; weak D call: TRBD1 (5 bases). CDR3 length: 16 amino acids. Germline V gene lookup returns CDR1 MGHRA and CDR2 YSYEKL. The germline V and J ends were trimmed by 1 base and 3 bases, with 13 bases remaining between them. CDR3 nucleotides: TGCGCCAGCAGCCAAGGAGGCAGGGCTTACAATCAGCCCCAGCATTTT. Its translation: CASSQGGRAYNQPQHF.

Only a few counts were recorded for this clone. The V call is TRBV29-1, the J call TRBJ1-2; possible D gene TRBD1, 6 bases. The CDR3 spans 14 residues. Germline CDR1 is SQVTM and CDR2 is ANQGSEA. V gave up 0 bases and J gave up 8 bases, with 16 bases separating them. The CDR3, as DNA: TGCAGCGTTGAAGATTGGTCGGGGGGACAAGGCTACACCTTC. Its translation: CSVEDWSGGQGYTF.

J is TRBJ2-1 and V is TRBV6-1, with 11 bases lining up with TRBD2. This CDR3 is built from 16 residues. Trimming removed 4 bases from V and 4 bases from J; junction bases left unmatched: 6. Germline CDR1 and CDR2: MNHNS and SASEGT. Written as DNA, the CDR3 is TGTGCCAGCAGTGGTGGGACTAGCGGCAGATACAATGAGCAGTTCTTC. It yields the protein CASSGGTSGRYNEQFF.

The chain couples TRBV6-5 to TRBJ2-5, with 7 bases that match TRBD2. V lost 2 bases and J lost 4; bases outside the gene matches: 7. The CDR3 runs to 15 residues. Per the germline V gene, CDR1 is MNHEY and CDR2 is SVGAGI. This CDR3 reads CASSYGGPGGETQYF. The CDR3 DNA follows: TGTGCCAGCAGTTACGGAGGGCCGGGAGGAGAGACCCAGTACTTC.

The genes are TRBV7-6 and TRBJ2-7; TRBD1 might be the D (6 bases). The germline gives CDR1 SGHVS, CDR2 FNYEAQ. Trimming removed 0 bases from V and 5 bases from J, with 17 bases in between. This CDR3 comprises 16 residues. For the CDR3, the DNA is TGTGCCAGCAGCTTAGCTCCCGGGTCAGGGGCCGACGAGCAGTACTTC. Amino acid sequence: CASSLAPGSGADEQYF.

The chain carries TRBV6-5 and TRBJ2-1; 10 positions match TRBD2. This CDR3 region has 13 residues. With 6 bases clipped from V and 8 bases from J, the junction kept 4 bases outside the gene matches. CDR1 is MNHEY and CDR2 is SVGAGI in the germline V gene. The CDR3 region has the DNA TGTGCCAGCAGGGCTAGCGGGAGAGATGAGCAGTTCTTC. It specifies CASRASGRDEQFF.